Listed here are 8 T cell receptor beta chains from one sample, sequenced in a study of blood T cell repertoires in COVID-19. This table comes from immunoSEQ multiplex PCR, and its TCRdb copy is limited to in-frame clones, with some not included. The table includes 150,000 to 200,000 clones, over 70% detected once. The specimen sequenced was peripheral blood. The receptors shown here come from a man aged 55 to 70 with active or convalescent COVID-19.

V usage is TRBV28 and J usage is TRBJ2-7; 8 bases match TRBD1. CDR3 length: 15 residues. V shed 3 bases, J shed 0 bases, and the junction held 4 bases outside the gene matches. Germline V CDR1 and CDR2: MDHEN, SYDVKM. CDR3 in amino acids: CASSFGQGISYEQYF. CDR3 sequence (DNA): TGTGCCAGCAGTTTTGGACAGGGAATCTCCTACGAGCAGTACTTC. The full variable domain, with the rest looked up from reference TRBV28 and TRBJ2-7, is DVKVTQSSRYLVKRTGEKVFLECVQDMDHENMFWYRQDPGLGLRLIYFSYDVKMKEKGDIPEGYSVSREKKERFSLILESASTNQTSMYLCASSFGQGISYEQYFGPGTRLTVT.

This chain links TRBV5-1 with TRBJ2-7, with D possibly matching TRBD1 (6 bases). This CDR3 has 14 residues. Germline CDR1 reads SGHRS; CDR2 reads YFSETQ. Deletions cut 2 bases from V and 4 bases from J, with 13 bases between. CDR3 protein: CASSFSGQDYEQYF. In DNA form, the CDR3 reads TGCGCCAGCAGCTTCTCGGGACAAGATTACGAGCAGTACTTC.

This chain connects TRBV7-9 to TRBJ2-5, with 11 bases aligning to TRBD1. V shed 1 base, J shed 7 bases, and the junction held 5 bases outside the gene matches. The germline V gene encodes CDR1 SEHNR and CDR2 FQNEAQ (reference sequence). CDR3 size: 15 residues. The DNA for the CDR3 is TGTGCCAGCAGCTTAGGATCGGGGACAGGGGGGACCCAGTACTTC. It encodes CASSLGSGTGGTQYF.

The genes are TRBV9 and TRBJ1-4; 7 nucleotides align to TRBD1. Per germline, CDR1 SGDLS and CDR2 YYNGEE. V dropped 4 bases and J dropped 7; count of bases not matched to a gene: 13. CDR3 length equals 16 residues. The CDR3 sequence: CASSPEGGGFSEKLFF. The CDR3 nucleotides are TGTGCCAGCAGCCCAGAAGGAGGGGGCTTTTCTGAAAAACTGTTTTTT.

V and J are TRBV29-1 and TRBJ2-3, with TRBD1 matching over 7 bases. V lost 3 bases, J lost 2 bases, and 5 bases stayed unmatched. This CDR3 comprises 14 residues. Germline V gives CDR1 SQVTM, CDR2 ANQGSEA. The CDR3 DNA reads TGCAGCGTTGATGGGCAGGGGGTCACAGATACGCAGTATTTT. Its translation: CSVDGQGVTDTQYF.

CDR3 nucleotide sequence: TGTGCCACCAGCAGAAGGGGACTAGCGGGAGTGTCCTACAATGAGCAGTTCTTC. Its protein product is CATSRRGLAGVSYNEQFF. The chain links TRBV15 to TRBJ2-1, with TRBD2 identical over 14 bases. The CDR3 covers 18 residues. The V gene's germline CDR1 is LNHNV and CDR2 YYDKDF (reference sequence). V was clipped by 2 bases and J by 1 base; unmatched bases: 4.

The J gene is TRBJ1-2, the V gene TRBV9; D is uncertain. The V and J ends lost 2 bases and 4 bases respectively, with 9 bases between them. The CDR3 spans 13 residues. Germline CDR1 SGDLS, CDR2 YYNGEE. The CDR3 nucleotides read TGTGCCAGCAGCGTTTCAGGCCCCTATGGCTACACCTTC. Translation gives CASSVSGPYGYTF.

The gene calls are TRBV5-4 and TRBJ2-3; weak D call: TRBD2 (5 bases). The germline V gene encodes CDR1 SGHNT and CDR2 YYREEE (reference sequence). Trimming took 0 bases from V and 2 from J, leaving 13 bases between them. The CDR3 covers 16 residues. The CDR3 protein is CASSLVEDFPTDTQYF. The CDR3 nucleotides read TGTGCCAGCAGCTTGGTAGAGGACTTTCCCACAGATACGCAGTATTTT.